Presented here are 10 T cell receptor beta chains from one specimen sequenced in a study of T cells in localized non-small cell lung cancer. The data were produced by immunoSEQ multiplex PCR, yet TCRdb's version contains in-frame clones alone and is incomplete. In the table there are 100,000 to 150,000 clones, more than 80% of which are singletons. Sequences were derived from peripheral blood, sampled before any cancer treatment. Receptors were obtained from a female donor at least 60 years old with stage I lung adenocarcinoma.

This chain joins TRBV5-1 and TRBJ2-1; D gene uncertain. The V and J ends lost 2 bases and 8 bases respectively, with 14 bases between them. CDR1 is SGHRS, CDR2 YFSETQ, per germline. CDR3 length: 14 residues. Here the CDR3 reads CASSLGTNSDEQFF. The CDR3 DNA is TGCGCCAGCAGCTTAGGAACTAACAGTGATGAGCAGTTCTTC.

The CDR3, as DNA: TGTGCCAGCACCCTAAAAGAGACCCAGTACTTC. Amino acid sequence: CASTLKETQYF. V and J are TRBV6-1 and TRBJ2-5; D not resolved. CDR3 length: 11 amino acids. The germline gives CDR1 MNHNS, CDR2 SASEGT. Trimming left V 7 bases short and J 3 bases short, with 6 bases between.

V and J are TRBV19 and TRBJ2-1, with D unresolved. CDR1 and CDR2 from the germline V gene are LNHDA and SQIVND (reference sequence). CDR3 length equals 17 residues. V lost 3 bases to trimming and J lost 1 base, with 16 bases between them. The CDR3 DNA sequence: TGTGCCAGTAGTATTAGGTTCGCCTCGCCATCCTACAATGAGCAGTTCTTC. Protein sequence: CASSIRFASPSYNEQFF.

This clone was seen just once. The J gene is TRBJ2-7, the V gene TRBV30, with D possibly being TRBD1 or TRBD2 (6 bases each). The CDR3 is 15 amino acids. Trimming took 0 bases from V and 6 from J, leaving 18 bases between them. Germline CDR1 GTSNPN, CDR2 SVGIG (reference sequence). This CDR3 is CAWSVGGLTSVEQYF. The CDR3 region has the DNA TGTGCCTGGAGTGTAGGGGGACTCACCTCGGTCGAGCAGTACTTC.

Turning to this clone: At one boundary the junction diverges from the germline segment, which might be a read error. This rearrangement joins TRBV4-1 to TRBJ1-1; tentatively, D is TRBD1 (5 bases). Germline lookup yields CDR1 MGHRA and CDR2 YSYEKL. The CDR3 loop spans 16 amino acids. This chain's CDR3 is CASSQDRGSVNTEAFF. In DNA form, the CDR3 reads TGCGCCAGCAGCCAAGATCGGGGGTCGGTGAATACTGAAGCTTTCTTT.

CDR3: CASSAGLAPYNEQFF. CDR3 in DNA: TGTGCCAGCAGCGCCGGACTAGCGCCCTACAATGAGCAGTTCTTC. The chain combines TRBV6-4 with TRBJ2-1; 9 bases fit TRBD2. Germline trimming cut 6 bases from V and 2 bases from J; bases unmatched to any gene: 5. CDR1 MRHNA and CDR2 SNTAGT come from the germline V gene. CDR3 size: 15 residues.

This clone has just a few counts. This chain uses TRBV5-4 with TRBJ2-7; D is uncertain. Germline CDR1 and CDR2: SGHNT and YYREEE (reference sequence). CDR3 size: 13 residues. V dropped 0 bases and J dropped 3 bases, with 7 bases sitting between them. In nucleotides, the CDR3 is TGTGCCAGCAGCTTGGAACTAAACTACGAGCAGTACTTC. Protein: CASSLELNYEQYF.

CDR3 DNA: TGTGCCAGCAGTGACTTCATATCCGGGACCCAGTACTTC. Its translation is CASSDFISGTQYF. This chain links TRBV6-4 with TRBJ2-5; no definite D call. Germline values: CDR1 MRHNA, CDR2 SNTAGT. The CDR3 has 13 residues. The V gene lost 1 base and the J gene lost 7 bases, with 10 bases spanning the gap.

This chain joins TRBV4-1 and TRBJ2-3, with TRBD2 matching 11 bases. Germline CDR1 is MGHRA and CDR2 is YSYEKL. V lost 1 base and J lost 5; bases outside the gene matches: 8. CDR3 length: 17 residues. The CDR3 spells CASSQVFSGRALDTQYF. As DNA, the CDR3 is TGCGCCAGCAGCCAAGTTTTTAGCGGGAGGGCCTTAGATACGCAGTATTTT.

The chain couples TRBV5-6 to TRBJ1-1, with a tentative D call TRBD1 (5 bases). CDR1 is SGHDT and CDR2 is YYEEEE in the germline V gene. This CDR3 comprises 15 residues. Trimming removed 3 bases at V and 4 bases at J, with 16 bases between. DNA for the CDR3: TGTGCCAGCAGCTCACAGGTGGGGCAGGGCACTGAAGCTTTCTTT. Amino acids: CASSSQVGQGTEAFF.